Presented here are 9 T cell receptor beta chains from one specimen sequenced in a study of control samples from healthy donors and cancer patients. Produced via immunoSEQ multiplex PCR; TCRdb's table is partial and in-frame only. The sample records 150,000 to 200,000 clones, roughly nine tenths being singletons. The sequencing sample was made of blood. These receptors all stem from a woman aged 30 to 39 in good health.

The chain combines TRBV5-1 with TRBJ2-3, with D maybe TRBD1 (5 bases). This CDR3 has 16 residues. CDR1 and CDR2 (germline): SGHRS, YFSETQ. Trimming took off 2 bases at V and 0 bases at J, with 13 bases between the two ends. This CDR3 reads CASSFYRQTSTDTQYF. In DNA form, the CDR3 reads TGCGCCAGCAGCTTTTACAGGCAGACTAGCACAGATACGCAGTATTTT.

V and J are TRBV18 and TRBJ2-5, with 7 bases matching TRBD2. Germline loops: CDR1 KGHSH, CDR2 LQKENI. The CDR3 is made up of 17 amino acids. Trimming took 3 bases from V and 2 from J; bases not matched to a gene: 12. The CDR3 sequence: CASSPLRGRGRQETQYF. CDR3 DNA: TGTGCCAGCTCACCCCTTCGGGGGAGGGGAAGGCAAGAGACCCAGTACTTC.

The V gene is TRBV6-4, the J gene TRBJ2-3, with D unresolved. Trimming cost V 2 bases and J 2 bases, with 8 bases left between them. Germline V gene sequence: CDR1 MRHNA, CDR2 SNTAGT. This CDR3 region has 14 residues. CDR3 protein: CASSDGVTTDTQYF. In DNA form, the CDR3 reads TGTGCCAGCAGTGACGGGGTAACCACAGATACGCAGTATTTT.

This chain links TRBV29-1 with TRBJ1-2; 7 nucleotides line up with TRBD1. From germline, CDR1 is SQVTM and CDR2 ANQGSEA. With 7 bases clipped from V and 0 bases from J, the junction kept 2 bases outside the gene matches. CDR3 length equals 12 residues. The CDR3 DNA sequence: TGCAGCGCCGGACAGGCTAACTATGGCTACACCTTC. Translation: CSAGQANYGYTF.

The V call is TRBV4-3, the J call TRBJ1-6; the D gene is possibly TRBD1 (5 bases). Trimming pared 4 bases from V and 5 bases from J, leaving 15 bases between. This CDR3 is 16 amino acids long. Germline V lookup: CDR1 LGHNA, CDR2 YSLEER. The CDR3 reads CASSRSLTENNSPLHF. The CDR3 nucleotides read TGCGCCAGCAGCCGATCCCTGACAGAGAATAATTCACCCCTCCACTTT.

V gene TRBV11-3 combines with J gene TRBJ2-5; tentatively, D is TRBD1 or TRBD2 (5 bases each). The ends were cut back, 5 bases at V and 6 bases at J, with 10 bases in the middle. CDR3 length: 12 amino acids. Germline loops: CDR1 SGHNT, CDR2 YENEEA. CDR3 sequence reads: CASSKEGQTQYF. The CDR3 DNA reads as TGTGCCAGCAGCAAAGAGGGACAGACCCAGTACTTC.

Remarks on this clone: The same CDR3 also results from other DNA sequences found in this sample. The genes are TRBV5-1 and TRBJ2-6; 12 bases agree with TRBD1. Losses at the gene ends were 1 base for V and 4 bases for J; bases not matched to a gene: 3. Looked up from germline, CDR1 is SGHRS and CDR2 is YFSETQ. The CDR3 contains 17 residues. This CDR3 reads CASSLMGQGAGANVLTF. The CDR3 DNA is TGCGCCAGCAGCTTGATGGGACAGGGGGCGGGGGCCAACGTCCTGACTTTC.

With respect to this clone: In the same sample, other DNA sequences code for this CDR3. This sequence joins TRBV12-5 and TRBJ1-1; no reliable D call. This CDR3 contains 13 residues. Germline V gives CDR1 LGHNT, CDR2 FRNRAP. Trimming cost V 6 bases and J 1 base, with 9 bases left between them. In nucleotides, the CDR3 is TGTGCTAGTGGCCCGACGGGGAACACTGAAGCTTTCTTT. Its protein product is CASGPTGNTEAFF.

This chain joins TRBV6-5 and TRBJ1-4, with TRBD1 matching 9 bases. This CDR3 contains 13 residues. Germline CDR1 reads MNHEY; CDR2 reads SVGAGI. The ends lost 6 bases at V and 7 bases at J; junction bases unmatched: 3. The CDR3 sequence: CASRGQGGEKLFF. The CDR3 nucleotides are TGTGCCAGCAGGGGACAGGGAGGTGAAAAACTGTTTTTT.